The present T cell receptor (beta chain) was sequenced within a study of T cell repertoires in cytomegalovirus infection. Across the study: From public TCR beta signatures came an indication of both CMV infection and matching HLA type. Study-wide points: Dominating the ex vivo response were HLA-C-restricted CMV-specific TCR beta clonotypes. Cumulative public TCR beta family frequency identified CMV carriers with the relevant HLA.

The CDR3 has 14 residues. Between the trimmed V and J ends, which lost 5 bases and 1 base, there was a span of 9 bases. CDR1 is SGHAT and CDR2 is FQNNGV in the germline V gene. About this clonotype: As yet, its antigen is unknown.

One entry per CDR3 protein, called by TCRdb with MiXCR from the reads. The table includes hundreds of thousands of distinct CDR3 sequences, around 30% detected once. This receptor was taken from a human donor in good health (CMV status not recorded). Some clones in this sample may be carry-over from other donors' samples. This chain connects TRBV11-2 to TRBJ2-1; D remains unclear. Here the sequenced sample was cultured PBMCs, taken from culture after CMV antigen stimulation. The CDR3 sequence: CASSPRVSYNEQFF. The CDR3 nucleotides read TGTGCCAGCAGCCCCCGTGTATCCTACAATGAGCAGTTCTTC.